These T cell receptor beta chains were read from a single sample in a study of CD8 T cells in ankylosing spondylitis. TCRdb analysed the 5' RACE reads with MiXCR anew, one entry per CDR3 protein. The sample has around 42,000 distinct CDR3 sequences; roughly 2.5% are singletons. Sample: blood, either unsorted or a sorted T cell fraction (not recorded which). The receptors here all came from a male donor with ankylosing spondylitis or in good health (not recorded which). Both conserved end residues are part of each CDR3. Each record gives: J gene, V gene, clone size, D gene, CDR3 DNA, CDR3 protein. D genes are given only for firm matches. Clone size is given for some rows only: seen once, a few or many times, or a class if the clone is expanded.

>TRBJ2-1|TRBV9|many|TRBD2
TGTGCCAGCAGCGTTCCGCGGGGGAGCTCCTACAATGAGCAGTTCTTC
CASSVPRGSSYNEQFF
>TRBJ2-5|TRBV9|many|TRBD2
TGTGCCAGCAGCGCTGGGGAGGGGGAGACCCAGTACTTC
CASSAGEGETQYF
>TRBJ2-1|TRBV9|many|TRBD2
TGTGCCAGCAGCGTAGGGGCTCCTAGCGGGAGTTGGAATGAGCAGTTCTTC
CASSVGAPSGSWNEQFF
>TRBJ2-1|TRBV9|many|TRBD2
TGTGCCAGCAGCCCTTGGGAGGGCGCCTACAATGAGCAGTTCTTC
CASSPWEGAYNEQFF
>TRBJ2-7|TRBV9|many|TRBD1
TGTGCCAGCAGCCGGGGACAGGGCACCTACGAGCAGTACTTC
CASSRGQGTYEQYF
>TRBJ2-7|TRBV9|many|TRBD1
TGTGCCAGCAGCGTCGGGACAGGAGCTTCCTACGAGCAGTACTTC
CASSVGTGASYEQYF
>TRBJ2-1|TRBV9|many|.
TGTGCCAGCAGCGTAGGAGGAGTCGGGAGCTCCTACAATGAGCAGTTCTTC
CASSVGGVGSSYNEQFF
>TRBJ1-3|TRBV9|many|.
TGTGCCAGCAGCGTAGATGCTTCCTTCTCTGGAAACACCATATATTTT
CASSVDASFSGNTIYF
>TRBJ1-2|TRBV9|many|.
TGTGCCAGCAGCGTAGCCGGTTATGGCTACACCTTC
CASSVAGYGYTF
>TRBJ2-2|TRBV9|many|TRBD1
TGTGCCAGCAGCGTAGAGGGGACAGTCAGGAACACCGGGGAGCTGTTTTTT
CASSVEGTVRNTGELFF
>TRBJ2-2|TRBV9|many|TRBD2
TGTGCCAGCAGCGCGACTAGCGGACTAGGGGGGACCGGGGAGCTGTTTTTT
CASSATSGLGGTGELFF
>TRBJ2-5|TRBV9|many|.
TGTGCCAGCAGCGTAACTAGCAGGTCTCCGGGGGAGACCCAGTACTTC
CASSVTSRSPGETQYF
>TRBJ1-1|TRBV9|many|.
TGTGCCAGCAGCGAGTGGGGGAACACTGAAGCTTTCTTT
CASSEWGNTEAFF
>TRBJ2-5|TRBV9|many|.
TGTGCCAGCAGCGATTCCTTAAAAGAGACCCAGTACTTC
CASSDSLKETQYF
>TRBJ2-2|TRBV9|many|.
TGTGCCAGCAGCTCCTATACCGGGGAGCTGTTTTTT
CASSSYTGELFF
>TRBJ2-5|TRBV9|.|.
TGTGCCAGCAGCTCACAGATAGCTGGCAGCCAAGAGACCCAGTACTTC
CASSSQIAGSQETQYF
>TRBJ1-3|TRBV9|many|.
TGTGCCAGCAGCGTAAACCCCTCTGGAAACACCATATATTTT
CASSVNPSGNTIYF
>TRBJ2-1|TRBV9|many|.
TGTGCCAGCAGCCCTCTAGGGTTGCACAATGAGCAGTTCTTC
CASSPLGLHNEQFF
>TRBJ1-1|TRBV9|many|.
TGTGCCAGCAGCGTAGATTACGGAGAGGCTTTCTTT
CASSVDYGEAFF
>TRBJ2-3|TRBV9|many|TRBD2
TGTGCCAGCAGCGTATCAGCGGGGCCGGGGGATACGCAGTATTTT
CASSVSAGPGDTQYF
>TRBJ2-5|TRBV9|many|.
TGTGCCAGCAGCGTAGACCTCGGGTTTCAAGAGACCCAGTACTTC
CASSVDLGFQETQYF
>TRBJ2-1|TRBV9|many|.
TGTGCCAGCAGCGCGCCCTGGGGGCATGAGCAGTTCTTC
CASSAPWGHEQFF
>TRBJ1-1|TRBV9|many|TRBD1
TGTGCCAGCAGCGTAGGGAACAGGGGGGCAACTGAAGCTTTCTTT
CASSVGNRGATEAFF
>TRBJ2-7|TRBV9|many|TRBD2
TGTGCCAGCAGCGTAGGGGCGGGAGAGGATTCCTACGAGCAGTACTTC
CASSVGAGEDSYEQYF
>TRBJ2-1|TRBV9|many|TRBD1
TGTGCCAGCAGCGCTGGACAGGGGGCAAATGAGCAGTTCTTC
CASSAGQGANEQFF
>TRBJ2-7|TRBV9|many|.
TGTGCCAGCAGCGTAGGACAGAAAGGTCGCGAGCAGTACTTC
CASSVGQKGREQYF
>TRBJ2-2|TRBV9|many|.
TGTGCCAGCAGCGAGGGAGCCTACGGGACCGGGGAGCTGTTTTTT
CASSEGAYGTGELFF
>TRBJ2-2|TRBV9|many|.
TGTGCCAGCAGCCCCCATTGGAGCGGCAAGGCCGGGGAGCTGTTTTTT
CASSPHWSGKAGELFF
>TRBJ2-2|TRBV9|many|TRBD2
TGTGCCAGCAGCCCGGGGGGGGCGGGAGGAACCGGGGAGCTGTTTTTT
CASSPGGAGGTGELFF
>TRBJ2-2|TRBV9|many|TRBD2
TGTGCCAGCAGCGTGAGCGGGAGGGCCGTCGGGGAGCTGTTTTTT
CASSVSGRAVGELFF
>TRBJ2-7|TRBV9|many|.
TGTGCCAGCAGCCTCAGGGTAAGCTCCTACGAGCAGTACTTC
CASSLRVSSYEQYF
>TRBJ2-3|TRBV9|many|TRBD2
TGTGCCAGCAGCGGGGTCCTGGCTAGCGGGAGAGGCTCAGATACGCAGTATTTT
CASSGVLASGRGSDTQYF
>TRBJ1-4|TRBV9|many|TRBD1
TGTGCCAGCAGCGCCCGGGACAGTAATGAAAAACTGTTTTTT
CASSARDSNEKLFF
>TRBJ2-3|TRBV9|many|.
TGTGCCAGCAGCGTAGACGTCAGAGGGAATACGCAGTATTTT
CASSVDVRGNTQYF
>TRBJ2-4|TRBV10-1|many|.
TGCGCCAGCAGTGAACAGGGGCTAGCGGAAAACATTCAGTACTTC
CASSEQGLAENIQYF
>TRBJ2-2|TRBV9|many|TRBD2
TGTGCCAGCAGCGTAGTTGCGGGAGAGGGGGAGCTGTTTTTT
CASSVVAGEGELFF
>TRBJ2-2|TRBV9|many|.
TGTGCCAGCAGCGTAGTGCCCGGGGCGAACACCGGGGAGCTGTTTTTT
CASSVVPGANTGELFF
>TRBJ2-3|TRBV9|many|.
TGTGCCAGCAGCAACCGGGACACAGATACGCAGTATTTT
CASSNRDTDTQYF
>TRBJ2-5|TRBV9|many|.
TGTGCCAGCAGCGTAGCTCCGACATATCAAGAGACCCAGTACTTC
CASSVAPTYQETQYF
>TRBJ2-2|TRBV9|.|.
TGTGCCAGCAGCGTAGATAGGGGCCCCGGGGAGCTGTTTTTT
CASSVDRGPGELFF
>TRBJ2-5|TRBV9|many|TRBD1
TGTGCCAGCAGCAGTTCGACAGGGAGACGCGAGACCCAGTACTTC
CASSSSTGRRETQYF
>TRBJ1-2|TRBV9|many|.
TGTGCCAGCAGCGGGCCAGGAGGACCAACCCACCTCTATGGCTACACCTTC
CASSGPGGPTHLYGYTF
>TRBJ2-6|TRBV9|many|.
TGTGCCAGCAGCGGCCGACGGCCTGGGGGGGCCAACGTCCTGACTTTC
CASSGRRPGGANVLTF
>TRBJ2-1|TRBV9|many|.
TGTGCCAGCAGCGTCGGAGACAACAATGAGCAGTTCTTC
CASSVGDNNEQFF
>TRBJ2-1|TRBV9|many|TRBD2
TGTGCCAGCAGCGTAGATGCGGGAGCCTACAATGAGCAGTTCTTC
CASSVDAGAYNEQFF